This T cell receptor (beta chain) is from a study of T cell repertoires in cytomegalovirus infection. In the study overall: In public TCR beta signatures, there were indications of both CMV infection and matching HLA type.

Turning to this clonotype: The antigen is unknown.

Via MiXCR, TCRdb re-called the reads, giving one row per CDR3 protein. The sample yields approximately 600,000 distinct CDR3 sequences, about 40% seen once. The CDR3 consists of 11 residues. The V and J ends lost 5 bases and 10 bases respectively, with 14 bases between them. Per germline, CDR1 DFQATT and CDR2 SNEGSKA (reference sequence). Study conclusions and caveats: HLA-C-restricted CMV-specific TCR beta clonotypes prevailed in the ex vivo response. Of the TCR beta families, the public ones yielded a cumulative frequency that identified carriers of CMV plus the relevant HLA.

The specimen comprised cultured PBMCs, sampled from culture after CMV antigen stimulation. This TCR derives from a human donor in good health (CMV status not recorded). Some clones in this sample may be carry-over from other donors' samples. The rearrangement links TRBV20-1 to TRBJ1-1; no clear D. The CDR3 here is CSASQAVGAFF. As DNA, the CDR3 is TGCAGTGCTTCTCAGGCGGTCGGAGCTTTCTTT.